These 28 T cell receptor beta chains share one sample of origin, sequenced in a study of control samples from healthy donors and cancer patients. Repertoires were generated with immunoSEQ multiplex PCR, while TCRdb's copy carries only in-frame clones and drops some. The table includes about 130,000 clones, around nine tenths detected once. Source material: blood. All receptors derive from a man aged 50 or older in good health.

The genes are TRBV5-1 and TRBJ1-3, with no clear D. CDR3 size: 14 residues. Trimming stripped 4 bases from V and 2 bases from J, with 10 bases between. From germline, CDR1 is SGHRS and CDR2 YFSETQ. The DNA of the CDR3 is TGCGCCAGCAGCGGGATGGGCGCTGGAAACACCATATATTTT. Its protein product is CASSGMGAGNTIYF.

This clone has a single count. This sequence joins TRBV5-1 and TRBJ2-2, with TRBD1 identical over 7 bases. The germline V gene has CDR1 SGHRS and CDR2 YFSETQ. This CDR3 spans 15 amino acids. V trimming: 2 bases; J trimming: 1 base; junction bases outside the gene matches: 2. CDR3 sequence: CASSLRTGNTGELFF. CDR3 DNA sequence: TGCGCCAGCAGCTTACGGACAGGGAACACCGGGGAGCTGTTTTTT.

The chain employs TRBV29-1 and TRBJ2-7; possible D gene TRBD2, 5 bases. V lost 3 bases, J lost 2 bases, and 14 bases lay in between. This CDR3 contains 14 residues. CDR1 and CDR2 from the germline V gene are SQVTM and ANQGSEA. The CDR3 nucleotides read TGCAGCGTTGATCGGGGATATGGGGCCTACGAGCAGTACTTC. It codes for CSVDRGYGAYEQYF.

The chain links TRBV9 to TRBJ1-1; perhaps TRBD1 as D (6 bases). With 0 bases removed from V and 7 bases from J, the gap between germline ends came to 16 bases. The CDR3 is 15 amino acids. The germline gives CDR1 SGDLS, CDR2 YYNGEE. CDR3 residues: CASSVATQGQVEAFF. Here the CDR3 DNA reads TGTGCCAGCAGCGTAGCTACTCAGGGGCAGGTTGAAGCTTTCTTT.

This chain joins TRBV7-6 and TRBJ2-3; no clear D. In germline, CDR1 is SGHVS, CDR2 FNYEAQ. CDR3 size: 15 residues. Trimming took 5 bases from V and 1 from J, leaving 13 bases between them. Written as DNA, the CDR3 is TGTGCCAGCAGCCACGCCTCGGTAGGCACAGATACGCAGTATTTT. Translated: CASSHASVGTDTQYF.

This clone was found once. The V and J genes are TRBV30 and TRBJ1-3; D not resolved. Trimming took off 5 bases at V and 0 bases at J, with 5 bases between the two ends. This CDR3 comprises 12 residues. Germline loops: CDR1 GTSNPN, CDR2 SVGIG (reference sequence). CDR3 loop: CAWVSSGNTIYF. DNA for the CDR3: TGTGCCTGGGTTAGCTCTGGAAACACCATATATTTT.

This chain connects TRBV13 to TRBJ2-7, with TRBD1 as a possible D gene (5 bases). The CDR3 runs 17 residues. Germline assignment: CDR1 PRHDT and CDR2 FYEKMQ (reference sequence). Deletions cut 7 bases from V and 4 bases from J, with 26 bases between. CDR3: CASTQGLSTGATYEQYF. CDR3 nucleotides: TGTGCCAGCACCCAAGGTTTGTCTACAGGAGCGACATACGAGCAGTACTTC.

In DNA, the CDR3 is TGTGCCAGCAGCTTGGGGCAGGTGAACACCGGGGAGCTGTTTTTT. This encodes CASSLGQVNTGELFF. The V and J genes are TRBV7-9 and TRBJ2-2, with D perhaps TRBD1 (5 bases). This CDR3 is 15 amino acids long. V was pared by 3 bases and J by 1 base, with 9 bases between. In germline, CDR1 is SEHNR, CDR2 FQNEAQ (reference sequence).

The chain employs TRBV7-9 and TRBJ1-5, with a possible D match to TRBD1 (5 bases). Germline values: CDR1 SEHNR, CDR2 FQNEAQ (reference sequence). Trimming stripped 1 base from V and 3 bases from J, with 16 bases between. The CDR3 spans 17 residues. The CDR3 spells CASSLVVQGIANQPQHF. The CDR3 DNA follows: TGTGCCAGCAGCTTAGTTGTCCAGGGCATTGCCAATCAGCCCCAGCATTTT.

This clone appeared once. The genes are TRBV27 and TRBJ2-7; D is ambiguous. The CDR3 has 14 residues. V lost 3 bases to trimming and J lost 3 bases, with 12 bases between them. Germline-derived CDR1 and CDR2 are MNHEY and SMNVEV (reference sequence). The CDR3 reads CASSFKVSDYEQYF. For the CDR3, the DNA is TGTGCCAGCAGTTTCAAAGTTTCCGACTACGAGCAGTACTTC.

The CDR3 region has the DNA TGTGCCAGTAGTAGGGGTCAAACTGAAGCTTTCTTT. This encodes CASSRGQTEAFF. The chain carries TRBV19 and TRBJ1-1; no definite D call. This CDR3 has 12 residues. From germline, CDR1 is LNHDA and CDR2 SQIVND (reference sequence). V was pared by 4 bases and J by 5 bases, with 8 bases between.

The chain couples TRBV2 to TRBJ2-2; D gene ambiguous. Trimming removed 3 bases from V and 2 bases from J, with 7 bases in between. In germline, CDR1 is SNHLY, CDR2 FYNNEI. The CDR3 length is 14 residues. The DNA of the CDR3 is TGTGCCAGCAGTGAGGGTTATAACACCGGGGAGCTGTTTTTT. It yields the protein CASSEGYNTGELFF.

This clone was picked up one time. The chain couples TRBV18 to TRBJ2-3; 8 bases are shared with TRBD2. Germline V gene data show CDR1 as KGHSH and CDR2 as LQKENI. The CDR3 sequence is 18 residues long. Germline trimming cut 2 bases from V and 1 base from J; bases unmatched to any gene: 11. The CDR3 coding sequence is TGTGCCAGCTCACCAGGCCTAGCGGGTAGAGGGGGCACAGATACGCAGTATTTT. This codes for CASSPGLAGRGGTDTQYF.

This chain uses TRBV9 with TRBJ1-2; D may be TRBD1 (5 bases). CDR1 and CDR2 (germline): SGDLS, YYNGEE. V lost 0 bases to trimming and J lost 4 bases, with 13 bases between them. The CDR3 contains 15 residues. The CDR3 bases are TGTGCCAGCAGCGTAGAGGAGGGGCCAACCTATGGCTACACCTTC. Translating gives CASSVEEGPTYGYTF.

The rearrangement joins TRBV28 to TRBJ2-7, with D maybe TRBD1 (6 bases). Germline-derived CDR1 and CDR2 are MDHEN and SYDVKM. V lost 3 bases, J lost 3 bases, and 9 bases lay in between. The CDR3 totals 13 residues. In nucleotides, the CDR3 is TGTGCCAGCAGTTTCGGCAGGGGCTACGAGCAGTACTTC. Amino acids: CASSFGRGYEQYF. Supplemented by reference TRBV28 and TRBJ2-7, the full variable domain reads DVKVTQSSRYLVKRTGEKVFLECVQDMDHENMFWYRQDPGLGLRLIYFSYDVKMKEKGDIPEGYSVSREKKERFSLILESASTNQTSMYLCASSFGRGYEQYFGPGTRLTVT.

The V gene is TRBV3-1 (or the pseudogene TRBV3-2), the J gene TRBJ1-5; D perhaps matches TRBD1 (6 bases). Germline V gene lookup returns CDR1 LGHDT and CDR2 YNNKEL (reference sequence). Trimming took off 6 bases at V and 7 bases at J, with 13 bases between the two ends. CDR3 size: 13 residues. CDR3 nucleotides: TGTGCCAGCAGTTCCAGGGGTTGGCAGCCCCAGCATTTT. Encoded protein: CASSSRGWQPQHF.

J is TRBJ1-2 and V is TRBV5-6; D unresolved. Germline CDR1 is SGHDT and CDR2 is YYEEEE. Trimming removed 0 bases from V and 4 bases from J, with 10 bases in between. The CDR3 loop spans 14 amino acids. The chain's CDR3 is CASSLVGSPYGYTF. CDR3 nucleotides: TGTGCCAGCAGCTTGGTCGGGAGCCCCTATGGCTACACCTTC.

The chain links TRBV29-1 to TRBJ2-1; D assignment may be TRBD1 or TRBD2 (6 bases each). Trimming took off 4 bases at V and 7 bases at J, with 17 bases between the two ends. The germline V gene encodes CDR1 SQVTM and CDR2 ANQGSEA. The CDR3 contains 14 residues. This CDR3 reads CSVAIRTGANEQFF. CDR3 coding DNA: TGCAGCGTTGCTATTCGGACGGGGGCAAATGAGCAGTTCTTC.

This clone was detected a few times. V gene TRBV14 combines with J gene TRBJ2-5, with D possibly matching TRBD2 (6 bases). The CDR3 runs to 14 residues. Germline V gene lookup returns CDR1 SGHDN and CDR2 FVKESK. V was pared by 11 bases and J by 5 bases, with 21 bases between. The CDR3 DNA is TGTGCCGCCCTCGGCGGGGCTGGGGGGGAGACCCAGTACTTC. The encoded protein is CAALGGAGGETQYF.

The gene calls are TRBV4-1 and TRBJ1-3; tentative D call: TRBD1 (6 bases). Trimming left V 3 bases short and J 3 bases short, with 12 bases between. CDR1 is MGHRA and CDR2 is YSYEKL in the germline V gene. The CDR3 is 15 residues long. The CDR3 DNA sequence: TGCGCCAGCAGCCAGGCCGCGACAGGTGGAAACACCATATATTTT. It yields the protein CASSQAATGGNTIYF.

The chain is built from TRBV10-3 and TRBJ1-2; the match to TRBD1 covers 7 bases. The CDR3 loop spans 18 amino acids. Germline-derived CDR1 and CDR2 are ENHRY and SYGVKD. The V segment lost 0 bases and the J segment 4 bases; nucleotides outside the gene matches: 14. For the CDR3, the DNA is TGTGCCATCAGTGAGTCGGACAGGCCAACACTTCAGGTCTATGGCTACACCTTC. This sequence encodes CAISESDRPTLQVYGYTF.

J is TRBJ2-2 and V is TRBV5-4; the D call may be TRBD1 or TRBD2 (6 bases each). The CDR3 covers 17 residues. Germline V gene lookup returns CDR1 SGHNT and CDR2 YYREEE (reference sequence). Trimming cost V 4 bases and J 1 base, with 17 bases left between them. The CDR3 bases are TGTGCCAGCAGCGCTGGGGGGCGGCTGATGAACACCGGGGAGCTGTTTTTT. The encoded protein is CASSAGGRLMNTGELFF.

This chain's CDR3 is CASSQDPYEDYGYTF. The CDR3 nucleotides are TGTGCCAGCAGCCAAGATCCGTATGAGGACTATGGCTACACCTTC. V is TRBV4-2 and J is TRBJ1-2; D gene ambiguous. This CDR3 is built from 15 residues. With 0 bases removed from V and 3 bases from J, the gap between germline ends came to 11 bases. Germline CDR1 reads LGHNA; CDR2 reads YNFKEQ.

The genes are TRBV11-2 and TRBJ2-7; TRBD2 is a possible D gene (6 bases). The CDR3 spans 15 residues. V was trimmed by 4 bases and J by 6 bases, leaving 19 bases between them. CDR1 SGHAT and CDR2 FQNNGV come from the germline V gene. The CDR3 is CASSSFGGGAGEQYF. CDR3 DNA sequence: TGTGCCAGCAGCTCGTTCGGCGGAGGGGCGGGCGAGCAGTACTTC. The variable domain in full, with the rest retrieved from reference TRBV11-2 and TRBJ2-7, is EAGVAQSPRYKIIEKRQSVAFWCNPISGHATLYWYQQILGQGPKLLIQFQNNGVVDDSQLPKDRFSAERLKGVDSTLKIQPAKLEDSAVYLCASSSFGGGAGEQYFGPGTRLTVT.

The CDR3 region has the DNA TGTGCCTGGAGGTCGGAGAACACTGAAGCTTTCTTT. It encodes CAWRSENTEAFF. The genes are TRBV30 and TRBJ1-1; D remains ambiguous. V lost 3 bases to trimming and J lost 1 base, with 6 bases between them. The CDR3 totals 12 residues. CDR1 and CDR2 (germline): GTSNPN, SVGIG (reference sequence).

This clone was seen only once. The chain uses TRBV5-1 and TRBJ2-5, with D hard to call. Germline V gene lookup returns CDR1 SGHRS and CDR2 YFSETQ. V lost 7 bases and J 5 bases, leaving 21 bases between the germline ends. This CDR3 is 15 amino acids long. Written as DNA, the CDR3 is TGCGCCAGCGGCCAAACGTTTGAGAGGAGTGAGACCCAGTACTTC. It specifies CASGQTFERSETQYF.

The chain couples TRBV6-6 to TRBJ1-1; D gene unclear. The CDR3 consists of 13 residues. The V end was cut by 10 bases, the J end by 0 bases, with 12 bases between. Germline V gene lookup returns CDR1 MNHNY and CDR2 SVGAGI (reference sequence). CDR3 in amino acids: CAISGRVNTEAFF. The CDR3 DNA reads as TGTGCCATCTCCGGGAGGGTGAACACTGAAGCTTTCTTT.

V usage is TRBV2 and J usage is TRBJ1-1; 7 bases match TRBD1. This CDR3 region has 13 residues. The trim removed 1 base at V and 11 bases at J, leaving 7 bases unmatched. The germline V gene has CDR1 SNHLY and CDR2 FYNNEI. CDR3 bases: TGTGCCAGCAGTGAAGGAGACAGGGTCCGGGCTTTCTTT. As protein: CASSEGDRVRAFF.